This T cell receptor (beta chain) was sequenced for a study of CD8 T cells in ankylosing spondylitis. TCRdb itself ran the 5' RACE reads through MiXCR, one entry per CDR3 protein. This table holds around 300,000 distinct CDR3 sequences, roughly 11% found once. This clonotype has more than one count but fewer than ten. The origin of this receptor is a female donor with ankylosing spondylitis or in good health (not recorded which). Sequencing was performed on blood, either unsorted or a sorted T cell fraction (not recorded which).

This CDR3 reads CASSSSHSADTQYF. The CDR3 DNA sequence: TGCGCCAGCAGCTCTTCCCATAGTGCAGATACGCAGTATTTT. The chain combines TRBV5-1 with TRBJ2-3; D is undetermined. Germline V gives CDR1 SGHRS, CDR2 YFSETQ. The CDR3 has 14 residues. V lost 3 bases and J lost 4, with 12 bases in between.